What follows are 15 T cell receptor beta chains derived from one specimen sequenced in a study of patients and donors after allogeneic stem cell transplantation. Each CDR3 protein is one row after TCRdb ran MiXCR on the RT-PCR reads. The sample lists some 92,000 distinct CDR3 sequences, roughly 52% occurring once. The sequencing input was blood, either unsorted or a sorted T cell fraction (not recorded which). These receptors all stem from a human donor who was either an allogeneic HSCT recipient or a stem cell or donor lymphocyte infusion donor (not recorded which). It is not recorded whose cells these are; they may come from a transplant donor.

This clonotype has only a few counts. This chain connects TRBV28 to TRBJ1-2; D is unclear. This CDR3 is 12 amino acids long. The V end was cut by 5 bases, the J end by 8 bases, with 12 bases between. From germline, CDR1 is MDHEN and CDR2 SYDVKM. This CDR3 is CASSLRRSGYTF. Here the CDR3 DNA reads TGTGCCAGCAGTCTGCGACGGAGCGGCTACACCTTC.

This clonotype was counted a few times. The genes are TRBV20-1 and TRBJ1-5; 9 bases match TRBD1. Germline CDR1 is DFQATT and CDR2 is SNEGSKA (reference sequence). There are 14 residues in the CDR3. With 6 bases clipped from V and 6 bases from J, the junction kept 9 bases outside the gene matches. The CDR3 protein is CSAVRQGDSQPQHF. CDR3 in DNA: TGCAGTGCCGTTCGACAGGGGGATAGTCAGCCCCAGCATTTT.

A remark on this clonotype: A clone one base away is much larger, so this may be a read error. This sequence joins TRBV12-3 or TRBV12-4 and TRBJ1-5; 7 bases align to TRBD1. This CDR3 spans 13 amino acids. Losses at the gene ends were 7 bases for V and 1 base for J; bases not matched to a gene: 1. The CDR3 nucleotides read TGTGCCAGCAAGGGACAGAGCAATCAGCCCCAGCATTTT. It encodes CASKGQSNQPQHF.

This rearrangement joins TRBV4-1 to TRBJ1-5; D might be TRBD1 (5 bases). The CDR3 has 16 residues. Germline CDR1 reads MGHRA; CDR2 reads YSYEKL. Between the trimmed V and J ends, which lost 5 bases and 1 base, there was a span of 15 bases. The CDR3 loop is CASSSGGGMSNQPQHF. The CDR3 DNA reads as TGCGCCAGCAGCTCGGGGGGAGGAATGAGCAATCAGCCCCAGCATTTT.

Only a few counts were recorded for this clonotype. The chain combines TRBV10-3 with TRBJ1-6; D unresolved. V was trimmed by 4 bases and J by 8 bases, leaving 9 bases between them. CDR3 length equals 13 residues. CDR1 ENHRY and CDR2 SYGVKD come from the germline V gene. CDR3 in amino acids: CAISGVTDSPLHF. CDR3 sequence (DNA): TGTGCCATCAGTGGGGTAACAGATTCACCCCTCCACTTT.

V usage is TRBV29-1 and J usage is TRBJ2-1; D call uncertain. Trimming stripped 5 bases from V and 0 bases from J, with 8 bases between. Germline CDR1 reads SQVTM; CDR2 reads ANQGSEA. There are 13 residues in the CDR3. The CDR3 loop reads CSVFGNSYNEQFF. CDR3 sequence (DNA): TGCAGCGTTTTTGGTAACTCCTACAATGAGCAGTTCTTC.

The chain joins TRBV11-2 to TRBJ2-5; D call uncertain. Germline lookup yields CDR1 SGHAT and CDR2 FQNNGV. Trimming stripped 6 bases from V and 5 bases from J, with 16 bases between. The CDR3 has 14 amino acids. In DNA, the CDR3 is TGTGCCAGCAGACAACCTAGGCTGGGGGAGACCCAGTACTTC. Its protein is CASRQPRLGETQYF.

This chain's CDR3 is CSASPQEVVGGYTF. The DNA for the CDR3 is TGCAGTGCTAGCCCACAGGAGGTGGTGGGTGGCTACACCTTC. This chain connects TRBV20-1 to TRBJ1-2; maybe TRBD1 (5 bases). The V gene lost 3 bases and the J gene lost 7 bases, with 18 bases spanning the gap. Germline V gene data show CDR1 as DFQATT and CDR2 as SNEGSKA (reference sequence). The length of the CDR3 is 14 residues.

CDR3 in DNA: TGTGCCAGCAGACTTAGCGGGAGTGATACGCAGTATTTT. Translating it yields CASRLSGSDTQYF. J is TRBJ2-3 and V is TRBV28; 9 bases align to TRBD2. The CDR3 covers 13 residues. Germline loops: CDR1 MDHEN, CDR2 SYDVKM. V gave up 6 bases and J gave up 6 bases; unmatched junction bases: 4.

Only one count was recorded for this clonotype. The chain joins TRBV29-1 to TRBJ1-5; 8 bases agree with TRBD1. J gave up 7 bases and V 4 bases, and 0 bases lay outside the gene matches. There are 11 residues in the CDR3. Germline values: CDR1 SQVTM, CDR2 ANQGSEA. The CDR3 DNA is TGCAGCGTTGGACAGGGGCAGCCCCAGCATTTT. Residues: CSVGQGQPQHF.

The V gene is TRBV29-1, the J gene TRBJ1-2, with D possibly being TRBD1 (6 bases). The CDR3 loop spans 12 amino acids. Germline CDR1 reads SQVTM; CDR2 reads ANQGSEA. Trimming pared 7 bases from V and 8 bases from J, leaving 17 bases between. In nucleotides, the CDR3 is TGCAGCGGAAGGGGGGGACGGGGCGGCTACACCTTC. It specifies CSGRGGRGGYTF.

The gene calls are TRBV12-3 or TRBV12-4 and TRBJ2-1; D uncertain. V was cut by 5 bases and J by 6 bases, with 14 bases left in between. The CDR3 is 14 amino acids. CDR3 sequence reads: CASSTAGYPNEQFF. DNA for the CDR3: TGTGCCAGCAGTACCGCAGGATACCCCAATGAGCAGTTCTTC.

The chain joins TRBV20-1 to TRBJ1-5; no definite D call. Trimming pared 7 bases from V and 0 bases from J, leaving 10 bases between. The length of the CDR3 is 13 residues. Germline CDR1 DFQATT, CDR2 SNEGSKA (reference sequence). DNA of the CDR3: TGCAGTGGCCTCCCGTCTAGCAATCAGCCCCAGCATTTT. Its translation is CSGLPSSNQPQHF.

This chain uses TRBV3-1 with TRBJ2-7; D perhaps matches TRBD2 (5 bases). Germline lookup yields CDR1 LGHDT and CDR2 YNNKEL (reference sequence). This CDR3 is built from 15 residues. Trimming removed 1 base from V and 5 bases from J, with 15 bases in between. The CDR3 DNA reads as TGTGCCAGCAGCCAAGTATTAACGGGGATAAACGAGCAGTACTTC. Residues: CASSQVLTGINEQYF.

The chain's CDR3 is CASSRATEAFF. The CDR3 nucleotides are TGTGCCAGTAGCAGGGCGACTGAAGCTTTCTTT. This chain joins TRBV19 and TRBJ1-1, with a weak D call TRBD1 (5 bases). V was trimmed by 6 bases and J by 5 bases, leaving 7 bases between them. The CDR3 is made up of 11 amino acids. Germline V CDR1 and CDR2: LNHDA, SQIVND (reference sequence).